One sample yielded the 30 T cell receptor beta chains listed below, sequenced in a study of blood T cell repertoires in COVID-19. Generated by immunoSEQ multiplex PCR, the TCRdb table keeps only in-frame clones and is missing some. In the table there are some 70,000 clones, approximately 79% of which are singletons. The sample consisted of peripheral blood. These receptors came from a woman aged 45 to 65 with acute or convalescent COVID-19.

The V gene is TRBV14, the J gene TRBJ2-3, with 7 bases lining up with TRBD2. The V gene end was trimmed by 7 bases and the J gene end by 2 bases; junction bases not matched to a gene: 12. CDR3 size: 16 residues. CDR1 and CDR2 (germline): SGHDN, FVKESK. CDR3 sequence (DNA): TGTGCCAGCACCTCCTTGGGAGGGGCAGCCACAGATACGCAGTATTTT. It translates to CASTSLGGAATDTQYF.

The CDR3 loop reads CASSLVETSNTGELFF. CDR3 DNA: TGCGCCAGCAGCTTGGTGGAGACTTCAAACACCGGGGAGCTGTTTTTT. The rearrangement uses TRBV5-1 and TRBJ2-2; no firm D call. The CDR3 is 16 residues long. CDR1 SGHRS and CDR2 YFSETQ come from the germline V gene. With 0 bases removed from V and 2 bases from J, the gap between germline ends came to 11 bases.

V usage is TRBV4-2 and J usage is TRBJ1-5; TRBD1 agrees at 7 bases. CDR3 length equals 15 residues. V lost 0 bases to trimming and J lost 6 bases; unmatched junction nucleotides: 5. Germline CDR1 is LGHNA and CDR2 is YNFKEQ. The CDR3 nucleotides are TGTGCCAGCAGCCAAGATTTGTCAGGGGGTCAGCCCCAGCATTTT. It is translated as CASSQDLSGGQPQHF.

The chain links TRBV10-1 to TRBJ2-1; D perhaps matches TRBD1 (5 bases). The CDR3 has 13 amino acids. Trimming removed 4 bases from V and 9 bases from J, with 13 bases in between. The V gene's germline CDR1 is WNHNN and CDR2 SYGVQD (reference sequence). This chain's CDR3 is CASSGAGNSEQFF. The DNA of the CDR3 is TGCGCCAGCAGTGGGGCAGGGAACAGTGAGCAGTTCTTC.

V and J are TRBV28 and TRBJ2-5; tentatively, D is TRBD2 (5 bases). Trimming cost V 2 bases and J 4 bases, with 8 bases left between them. CDR1 is MDHEN, CDR2 SYDVKM, per germline. CDR3 length equals 13 residues. CDR3 DNA sequence: TGTGCCAGCAGTTTACCGGGGAGAGAGACCCAGTACTTC. Encoded protein: CASSLPGRETQYF. The variable domain in full, with the rest retrieved from reference TRBV28 and TRBJ2-5, is DVKVTQSSRYLVKRTGEKVFLECVQDMDHENMFWYRQDPGLGLRLIYFSYDVKMKEKGDIPEGYSVSREKKERFSLILESASTNQTSMYLCASSLPGRETQYFGPGTRLLVL.

This chain connects TRBV5-1 to TRBJ2-5; 13 bases match TRBD2. Unmatched junction bases numbered 7, after V lost 3 bases and J lost 5 bases. CDR1 SGHRS and CDR2 YFSETQ come from the germline V gene. CDR3 length: 16 amino acids. The CDR3 bases are TGCGCCAGCAGCTGGACCGGGACTAGCGGGGAGGAGACCCAGTACTTC. Its translation: CASSWTGTSGEETQYF.

V gene TRBV19 combines with J gene TRBJ1-1; 8 nucleotides agree with TRBD1. Germline CDR1 and CDR2: LNHDA and SQIVND (reference sequence). The ends lost 4 bases at V and 2 bases at J; junction bases unmatched: 12. This CDR3 has 17 amino acids. CDR3 in DNA: TGTGCCAGTAGTAAAATCCCCTACGGACAGGGAAACACTGAAGCTTTCTTT. Amino acid sequence: CASSKIPYGQGNTEAFF.

As regards this clone: This specimen includes other DNA sequences encoding the same CDR3. The J gene is TRBJ2-5, the V gene TRBV18; the match to TRBD2 covers 7 bases. With 4 bases clipped from V and 4 bases from J, the junction kept 9 bases outside the gene matches. This CDR3 has 15 amino acids. The germline CDR1 and CDR2 sequences are KGHSH and LQKENI. As DNA, the CDR3 is TGTGCCAGCTCACTCCACGCGGGGGACTTAGAGACCCAGTACTTC. The encoded protein is CASSLHAGDLETQYF.

This chain connects TRBV27 to TRBJ2-1; TRBD1 aligns across 7 bases. CDR3 size: 14 residues. The trim removed 6 bases at V and 6 bases at J, leaving 8 bases unmatched. Germline CDR1 MNHEY, CDR2 SMNVEV (reference sequence). CDR3: CASSRTGSSNEQFF. CDR3 DNA sequence: TGTGCCAGCAGCCGGACAGGTAGTAGCAATGAGCAGTTCTTC.

This clone turned up a few times. The genes are TRBV28 and TRBJ2-1; D gene ambiguous. The CDR3 loop spans 12 amino acids. V was clipped by 6 bases and J by 9 bases, with 12 bases between them. Per germline, CDR1 MDHEN and CDR2 SYDVKM. For the CDR3, the DNA is TGTGCCAGCAGGCACAACGTACCTGAGCAGTTCTTC. It encodes CASRHNVPEQFF. Supplemented by reference TRBV28 and TRBJ2-1, the full variable domain reads DVKVTQSSRYLVKRTGEKVFLECVQDMDHENMFWYRQDPGLGLRLIYFSYDVKMKEKGDIPEGYSVSREKKERFSLILESASTNQTSMYLCASRHNVPEQFFGPGTRLTVL.

The chain employs TRBV19 and TRBJ1-6; 10 bases are shared with TRBD1. The CDR3 is 18 residues long. Trimming took 4 bases from V and 10 from J; bases not matched to a gene: 16. Germline lookup yields CDR1 LNHDA and CDR2 SQIVND (reference sequence). Written as DNA, the CDR3 is TGTGCCAGTAGTACCCCCCTCGGACAGGGGGGTCGTGGGTCACCCCTCCACTTT. Encoded protein: CASSTPLGQGGRGSPLHF.

V gene TRBV2 combines with J gene TRBJ2-1; no definite D call. V lost 3 bases and J 5 bases, leaving 5 bases between the germline ends. CDR1 is SNHLY, CDR2 FYNNEI, per germline. CDR3 length equals 12 residues. CDR3 sequence (DNA): TGTGCCAGCAGTGACAGTAACAATGAGCAGTTCTTC. Protein: CASSDSNNEQFF.

The CDR3 spells CASRGQSVGTEAFF. CDR3 DNA: TGTGCCAGCAGGGGACAGTCAGTGGGCACTGAAGCTTTCTTT. The chain carries TRBV2 and TRBJ1-1, with 7 bases identical to TRBD1. The CDR3 length is 14 residues. The V segment lost 6 bases and the J segment 4 bases; nucleotides outside the gene matches: 8. Germline V gene lookup returns CDR1 SNHLY and CDR2 FYNNEI.

This rearrangement joins TRBV28 to TRBJ1-2; a weak D match, TRBD1 (5 bases). Germline values: CDR1 MDHEN, CDR2 SYDVKM. The CDR3 is made up of 12 amino acids. Deletions cut 5 bases from V and 4 bases from J, with 8 bases between. This CDR3 reads CASSRQGYGYTF. Here the CDR3 DNA reads TGTGCCAGCAGTCGTCAGGGCTATGGCTACACCTTC.

The CDR3 coding sequence is TGTGCCAGCAGTCAGACACCTTATGGCTACACCTTC. Its protein is CASSQTPYGYTF. The rearrangement uses TRBV28 and TRBJ1-2; D gene unclear. The CDR3 loop spans 12 amino acids. Germline CDR1 is MDHEN and CDR2 is SYDVKM. Trimming cost V 5 bases and J 5 bases, with 9 bases left between them.

This chain links TRBV28 with TRBJ1-4; D is undetermined. The CDR3 has 14 amino acids. CDR1 is MDHEN and CDR2 is SYDVKM in the germline V gene. The germline V and J ends were trimmed by 3 bases and 7 bases, with 12 bases remaining between them. CDR3: CASSLTGSGEKLFF. CDR3 DNA sequence: TGTGCCAGCAGTTTGACGGGGAGCGGTGAAAAACTGTTTTTT.

The gene calls are TRBV6-5 and TRBJ2-3, with D unclear. V was shortened by 8 bases and J by 3 bases, with 15 bases between the two germline ends. CDR1 and CDR2 from the germline V gene are MNHEY and SVGAGI. The CDR3 runs 14 residues. The CDR3 reads CASRLATRTDTQYF. The CDR3, as DNA: TGTGCCAGCCGGTTGGCGACTCGGACAGATACGCAGTATTTT.

The V and J genes are TRBV15 and TRBJ1-5; TRBD1 matches 8 bases. This CDR3 spans 14 amino acids. CDR1 and CDR2 from the germline V gene are LNHNV and YYDKDF (reference sequence). V dropped 0 bases and J dropped 6; count of bases not matched to a gene: 1. CDR3 loop: CATSRDRGLQPQHF. The CDR3 DNA reads as TGTGCCACCAGCAGAGACAGGGGGCTTCAGCCCCAGCATTTT.

The rearrangement uses TRBV27 and TRBJ1-2; D uncertain. The CDR3 runs 15 residues. CDR1 MNHEY and CDR2 SMNVEV come from the germline V gene (reference sequence). The V gene lost 2 bases and the J gene lost 5 bases, with 15 bases spanning the gap. This CDR3 is CASSLVPREDYGYTF. CDR3 nucleotide sequence: TGTGCCAGCAGTTTAGTGCCGCGGGAGGATTATGGCTACACCTTC.

The chain is built from TRBV6-2 or TRBV6-3 and TRBJ2-7, with D possibly matching TRBD1 (6 bases). V was clipped by 4 bases and J by 3 bases, with 19 bases between them. This CDR3 contains 16 residues. Looked up from germline, CDR1 is MNHEY and CDR2 is SVGEGT. The CDR3 region is CASSSTRWGHGYEQYF. The CDR3 region has the DNA TGTGCCAGCAGTTCCACCCGGTGGGGGCACGGCTACGAGCAGTACTTC.

The chain joins TRBV2 to TRBJ2-7, with 9 bases aligning to TRBD1. Trimming took 6 bases from V and 5 from J; bases not matched to a gene: 5. Germline V gives CDR1 SNHLY, CDR2 FYNNEI. This CDR3 has 13 residues. CDR3: CASSHRQGDEQYF. CDR3 DNA: TGTGCCAGCAGCCACCGACAGGGGGACGAGCAGTACTTC.

The chain recombines TRBV3-1 (or the pseudogene TRBV3-2) with TRBJ1-6, with D possibly matching TRBD1 (5 bases). The CDR3 extends over 21 amino acids. Trimming took off 4 bases at V and 0 bases at J, with 25 bases between the two ends. Germline CDR1 reads LGHDT; CDR2 reads YNNKEL (reference sequence). The CDR3 reads CASSPTSFRGILLSYNSPLHF. The CDR3 DNA sequence: TGTGCCAGCAGCCCGACCTCTTTTAGGGGAATTTTACTCTCCTATAATTCACCCCTCCACTTT.

The V gene is TRBV27, the J gene TRBJ2-2; no clear D. CDR3 length equals 13 residues. Trimming took 8 bases from V and 8 from J, leaving 15 bases between them. Germline lookup yields CDR1 MNHEY and CDR2 SMNVEV (reference sequence). The DNA for the CDR3 is TGTGCCAGCCAGAAGTCCTTCCAGGGGGAGCTGTTTTTT. Translation: CASQKSFQGELFF.

The rearrangement uses TRBV28 and TRBJ1-4, with 9 bases matching TRBD1. The germline V gene has CDR1 MDHEN and CDR2 SYDVKM. V dropped 4 bases and J dropped 8; count of bases not matched to a gene: 5. The length of the CDR3 is 14 residues. The CDR3 protein is CASSYPGQGEKLFF. CDR3 DNA sequence: TGTGCCAGCAGTTATCCGGGACAGGGAGAAAAACTGTTTTTT.

The chain joins TRBV18 to TRBJ1-1; D not certain. This CDR3 region has 13 residues. From germline, CDR1 is KGHSH and CDR2 LQKENI. Trimming shortened V by 4 bases and J by 1 base, and 7 bases separated the two germline ends. Here the CDR3 DNA reads TGTGCCAGCTCACAGCAGCGGAACACTGAAGCTTTCTTT. It translates to CASSQQRNTEAFF.

This rearrangement joins TRBV6-5 to TRBJ2-1; 9 bases align to TRBD1. CDR3 length: 15 amino acids. Germline V lookup: CDR1 MNHEY, CDR2 SVGAGI. After removal of 4 bases from V and 6 bases from J, the junction contained 7 bases not matched to a gene. The DNA for the CDR3 is TGTGCCAGCAGTTCTCCGGGACAGGGAATCAATGAGCAGTTCTTC. Its protein is CASSSPGQGINEQFF.

J is TRBJ2-6 and V is TRBV7-6; a weak D match, TRBD1 (6 bases). The CDR3 runs to 17 residues. Trimming left V 3 bases short and J 2 bases short, with 14 bases between. Per germline, CDR1 SGHVS and CDR2 FNYEAQ. The DNA of the CDR3 is TGTGCCAGCAGCTTTGGACAGTCCCCAACTGGGGCCAACGTCCTGACTTTC. Its protein product is CASSFGQSPTGANVLTF.

V usage is TRBV10-3 and J usage is TRBJ1-2, with 8 nucleotides matching TRBD1. In germline, CDR1 is ENHRY, CDR2 SYGVKD. V dropped 0 bases and J dropped 6; count of bases not matched to a gene: 3. The CDR3 length is 14 residues. The CDR3, as DNA: TGTGCCATCAGTGAGTCCAGGGGGCAGGATGGCTACACCTTC. Translated, it gives CAISESRGQDGYTF.

Only a few counts were recorded for this clone. Here the CDR3 DNA reads TGTGCCAGCAGCTTAGAGGCTAGCGGGTCTACCTCCTACAATGAGCAGTTCTTC. Its protein product is CASSLEASGSTSYNEQFF. This chain uses TRBV7-6 with TRBJ2-1; 8 bases line up with TRBD2. Looked up from germline, CDR1 is SGHVS and CDR2 is FNYEAQ. CDR3 size: 18 residues. J was trimmed by 0 bases and V by 1 base; bases with no gene match: 8.

The gene calls are TRBV29-1 and TRBJ2-2; D remains unclear. Germline CDR1 SQVTM, CDR2 ANQGSEA. The V gene lost 4 bases and the J gene lost 0 bases, with 9 bases spanning the gap. The CDR3 runs to 14 residues. Here the CDR3 reads CSVGSATNTGELFF. The CDR3 nucleotides are TGCAGCGTTGGCAGCGCCACGAACACCGGGGAGCTGTTTTTT.